These T cell receptor beta chains were read from a single sample in a study of CD8 T cells in Susac syndrome. TCRdb reanalysed the immunoSEQ multiplex PCR reads using MiXCR and keeps one entry per CDR3 protein. The sample carries fewer than 90,000 distinct CDR3 sequences, 93% recorded once. The sequencing sample was made of CD8+ T cells from PBMCs. The receptors originated from a human donor with Susac syndrome. CDR3s include the opening cysteine and the closing phenylalanine or tryptophan. Fields, in order: J gene, clone size, D gene, V gene, CDR3 protein, CDR3 DNA. The D gene is left open where the match is weak. Clone size, where shown, is once, few, many, or a class for clones that have expanded.

j_call: TRBJ1-3
clone_size: NA
d_call: NA
v_call: TRBV21-1
cdr3_aa: CASRGVDYTIYF
cdr3_nt: TGTGCCAGCAGAGGCGTCGACTACACCATATATTTT

j_call: TRBJ2-7
clone_size: NA
d_call: NA
v_call: TRBV20-1
cdr3_aa: CSASDTSYEQYF
cdr3_nt: TGCAGTGCTAGCGACACCTCCTACGAGCAGTACTTC

j_call: TRBJ1-2
clone_size: NA
d_call: NA
v_call: TRBV29-1
cdr3_aa: CSVEGVGPGGYTF
cdr3_nt: TGCAGCGTTGAAGGGGTAGGGCCTGGTGGCTACACCTTC

j_call: TRBJ2-5
clone_size: NA
d_call: TRBD2
v_call: TRBV14
cdr3_aa: CASSQDSSGGYQETQYF
cdr3_nt: TGTGCCAGCAGCCAAGATTCTAGCGGGGGGTACCAAGAGACCCAGTACTTC

j_call: TRBJ1-5
clone_size: once
d_call: NA
v_call: TRBV7-8
cdr3_aa: CASSQNQGIGQPQHF
cdr3_nt: TGTGCCAGCAGCCAGAATCAGGGTATAGGCCAGCCCCAGCATTTT

j_call: TRBJ2-1
clone_size: NA
d_call: TRBD2
v_call: TRBV4-3
cdr3_aa: CASSQDQLAGGVNEQFF
cdr3_nt: TGCGCCAGCAGCCAAGATCAACTAGCGGGAGGGGTCAATGAGCAGTTCTTC

j_call: TRBJ2-3
clone_size: NA
d_call: NA
v_call: TRBV6-5
cdr3_aa: CASSLRQARYTQYF
cdr3_nt: TGTGCCAGCAGCCTTAGACAGGCTCGGTATACGCAGTATTTT

j_call: TRBJ1-2
clone_size: NA
d_call: NA
v_call: TRBV5-4
cdr3_aa: CASSSLESNYGYTF
cdr3_nt: TGTGCCAGCAGCTCCCTAGAGTCTAACTATGGCTACACCTTC

j_call: TRBJ2-7
clone_size: NA
d_call: TRBD2
v_call: TRBV7-3
cdr3_aa: CASSPSGGTSYEQYF
cdr3_nt: TGTGCCAGCAGCCCTAGCGGGGGGACCTCCTACGAGCAGTACTTC

j_call: TRBJ1-3
clone_size: NA
d_call: NA
v_call: TRBV6-5
cdr3_aa: CASSYSLRGGNTIYF
cdr3_nt: TGTGCCAGCAGTTACTCTCTAAGGGGGGGAAACACCATATATTTT

j_call: TRBJ2-3
clone_size: NA
d_call: TRBD2
v_call: TRBV12-3/TRBV12-4
cdr3_aa: CAIFRAGGQDTQYF
cdr3_nt: TGTGCCATCTTCCGAGCGGGGGGGCAAGATACGCAGTATTTT

j_call: TRBJ1-2
clone_size: NA
d_call: NA
v_call: TRBV30
cdr3_aa: CAWSAWEGSHYTF
cdr3_nt: TGTGCCTGGAGTGCCTGGGAAGGGTCCCACTACACCTTC

j_call: TRBJ2-1
clone_size: NA
d_call: TRBD2
v_call: TRBV5-4
cdr3_aa: CASSLDGRSYNEQFF
cdr3_nt: TGTGCCAGCAGCTTGGACGGGAGGAGCTACAATGAGCAGTTCTTC

j_call: TRBJ2-6
clone_size: NA
d_call: NA
v_call: TRBV18
cdr3_aa: CASSPQIESTGANVLTF
cdr3_nt: TGTGCCAGCTCACCACAGATCGAGAGTACAGGGGCCAACGTCCTGACTTTC

j_call: TRBJ2-4
clone_size: NA
d_call: TRBD1
v_call: TRBV18
cdr3_aa: CASSPPGQGIAKNIQYF
cdr3_nt: TGTGCCAGCTCACCACCGGGACAGGGTATAGCCAAAAACATTCAGTACTTC

j_call: TRBJ2-7
clone_size: NA
d_call: NA
v_call: TRBV4-2
cdr3_aa: CASSQVGGGYYEQYF
cdr3_nt: TGTGCCAGCAGCCAAGTAGGCGGCGGATATTACGAGCAGTACTTC

j_call: TRBJ2-1
clone_size: NA
d_call: NA
v_call: TRBV7-9
cdr3_aa: CASSLLGIAYNEQFF
cdr3_nt: TGTGCCAGCAGCTTACTAGGAATAGCTTACAATGAGCAGTTCTTC

j_call: TRBJ2-7
clone_size: NA
d_call: TRBD1
v_call: TRBV7-9
cdr3_aa: CASSRATGEQYF
cdr3_nt: TGTGCCAGCAGCCGTGCGACAGGGGAGCAGTACTTC

j_call: TRBJ1-5
clone_size: NA
d_call: NA
v_call: TRBV12-3/TRBV12-4
cdr3_aa: CASSPGREDQPQHF
cdr3_nt: TGTGCCAGCAGCCCGGGTCGAGAGGATCAGCCCCAGCATTTT

j_call: TRBJ2-6
clone_size: NA
d_call: TRBD1
v_call: TRBV5-4
cdr3_aa: CASVDHDRVRFGANVLTF
cdr3_nt: TGTGCCAGCGTGGATCACGACAGGGTGAGGTTTGGGGCCAACGTCCTGACTTTC

j_call: TRBJ1-1
clone_size: NA
d_call: NA
v_call: TRBV24-1
cdr3_aa: CATRRRVLNTEAFF
cdr3_nt: TGTGCCACCAGGCGCCGGGTCCTGAACACTGAAGCTTTCTTT

j_call: TRBJ1-2
clone_size: NA
d_call: NA
v_call: TRBV28
cdr3_aa: CASSQDGNYGYTF
cdr3_nt: TGTGCCAGCAGCCAAGACGGAAACTATGGCTACACCTTC

j_call: TRBJ1-1
clone_size: NA
d_call: NA
v_call: TRBV5-1
cdr3_aa: CASSLGSNRWDTEAFF
cdr3_nt: TGCGCCAGCAGCTTGGGCAGTAATCGCTGGGACACTGAAGCTTTCTTT

j_call: TRBJ1-1
clone_size: NA
d_call: TRBD1
v_call: TRBV3-1
cdr3_aa: CASSHGTGGTEAFF
cdr3_nt: TGTGCCAGCAGCCACGGGACAGGGGGCACTGAAGCTTTCTTT

j_call: TRBJ1-4
clone_size: NA
d_call: TRBD1
v_call: TRBV7-9
cdr3_aa: CASSWDRETNEKLFF
cdr3_nt: TGTGCCAGCAGCTGGGACAGGGAAACTAATGAAAAACTGTTTTTT

j_call: TRBJ2-1
clone_size: NA
d_call: NA
v_call: TRBV10-3
cdr3_aa: CAISESSVEGQFF
cdr3_nt: TGTGCCATCAGTGAGTCGTCGGTTGAGGGGCAGTTCTTC

j_call: TRBJ2-7
clone_size: NA
d_call: TRBD1
v_call: TRBV28
cdr3_aa: CASSLVRQGDEQYF
cdr3_nt: TGTGCCAGCAGCCTCGTTCGACAGGGCGACGAGCAGTACTTC

j_call: TRBJ2-5
clone_size: NA
d_call: TRBD2
v_call: TRBV6-1
cdr3_aa: CASSDFDPGLAGERQETQYF
cdr3_nt: TGTGCCAGCAGTGATTTCGATCCGGGACTAGCGGGAGAGAGGCAAGAGACCCAGTACTTC

j_call: TRBJ1-2
clone_size: NA
d_call: NA
v_call: TRBV28
cdr3_aa: CASSSPTVNYGYTF
cdr3_nt: TGTGCCAGCAGTTCCCCCACAGTGAACTATGGCTACACCTTC

j_call: TRBJ2-3
clone_size: NA
d_call: TRBD2
v_call: TRBV5-4
cdr3_aa: CASSFKAGGLTDTQYF
cdr3_nt: TGTGCCAGCAGTTTCAAAGCGGGAGGGCTGACAGATACGCAGTATTTT

j_call: TRBJ1-6
clone_size: NA
d_call: NA
v_call: TRBV27
cdr3_aa: CASSLSRGGKAYNSPLHF
cdr3_nt: TGTGCCAGCAGTTTATCGAGGGGGGGTAAAGCCTATAATTCACCCCTCCACTTT

j_call: TRBJ1-5
clone_size: NA
d_call: NA
v_call: TRBV27
cdr3_aa: CASSLSSGPDQPQHF
cdr3_nt: TGTGCCAGCAGTTTATCGTCGGGACCTGATCAGCCCCAGCATTTT

j_call: TRBJ2-1
clone_size: NA
d_call: NA
v_call: TRBV29-1
cdr3_aa: CSVGPDRNNEQFF
cdr3_nt: TGCAGCGTTGGGCCGGACAGAAACAATGAGCAGTTCTTC

j_call: TRBJ1-1
clone_size: once
d_call: NA
v_call: TRBV6-1
cdr3_aa: CATLRRGMNTEAFF
cdr3_nt: TGTGCCACCCTACGGCGGGGGATGAACACTGAAGCTTTCTTT

j_call: TRBJ1-1
clone_size: NA
d_call: NA
v_call: TRBV4-1
cdr3_aa: CASSQPRRGRNTEAFF
cdr3_nt: TGCGCCAGCAGCCAACCTCGCCGGGGGAGGAACACTGAAGCTTTCTTT

j_call: TRBJ1-4
clone_size: NA
d_call: NA
v_call: TRBV5-1
cdr3_aa: CASSFIPGVSNEKLFF
cdr3_nt: TGCGCCAGCAGCTTCATCCCCGGGGTATCTAATGAAAAACTGTTTTTT

j_call: TRBJ1-4
clone_size: NA
d_call: NA
v_call: TRBV28
cdr3_aa: CASSYSGTTNEKLFF
cdr3_nt: TGTGCCAGCAGCTACTCAGGGACAACTAATGAAAAACTGTTTTTT

j_call: TRBJ1-5
clone_size: NA
d_call: NA
v_call: TRBV9
cdr3_aa: CASSVHVKGSQPQHF
cdr3_nt: TGTGCCAGCAGCGTACATGTAAAGGGGTCTCAGCCCCAGCATTTT

j_call: TRBJ2-7
clone_size: NA
d_call: NA
v_call: TRBV4-3
cdr3_aa: CASSQEQGGYEQYF
cdr3_nt: TGCGCCAGCAGCCAAGAGCAGGGGGGCTACGAGCAGTACTTC

j_call: TRBJ2-1
clone_size: NA
d_call: NA
v_call: TRBV9
cdr3_aa: CASSGIEQFF
cdr3_nt: TGTGCCAGCAGCGGAATCGAGCAGTTCTTC

j_call: TRBJ2-1
clone_size: NA
d_call: NA
v_call: TRBV10-2
cdr3_aa: CASSEKHHTYNEQFF
cdr3_nt: TGCGCCAGCAGTGAGAAGCACCACACTTACAATGAGCAGTTCTTC

j_call: TRBJ1-4
clone_size: NA
d_call: NA
v_call: TRBV28
cdr3_aa: CASSLAGHEKLFF
cdr3_nt: TGTGCCAGCAGTTTGGCAGGGCATGAAAAACTGTTTTTT

j_call: TRBJ1-2
clone_size: NA
d_call: NA
v_call: TRBV14
cdr3_aa: CASSPTAAYGYTF
cdr3_nt: TGTGCCAGCAGCCCCACCGCCGCCTATGGCTACACCTTC

j_call: TRBJ1-5
clone_size: NA
d_call: NA
v_call: TRBV6-1
cdr3_aa: CASRGMSNQPQHF
cdr3_nt: TGTGCCAGCAGGGGGATGAGCAATCAGCCCCAGCATTTT

j_call: TRBJ1-5
clone_size: NA
d_call: NA
v_call: TRBV20-1
cdr3_aa: CNGRDYSNQPQHF
cdr3_nt: TGCAATGGAAGAGACTATAGCAATCAGCCCCAGCATTTT

j_call: TRBJ1-3
clone_size: NA
d_call: NA
v_call: TRBV6-5
cdr3_aa: CASRSGFTSGNTIYF
cdr3_nt: TGTGCCAGCAGGTCAGGGTTTACCTCTGGAAACACCATATATTTT

j_call: TRBJ1-2
clone_size: NA
d_call: TRBD1
v_call: TRBV7-2
cdr3_aa: CASSRGQGPSYGYTF
cdr3_nt: TGTGCCAGCAGCAGGGGACAGGGGCCGAGCTATGGCTACACCTTC

j_call: TRBJ1-2
clone_size: NA
d_call: TRBD1
v_call: TRBV25-1
cdr3_aa: CASSEWIEGAVGYTF
cdr3_nt: TGTGCCAGCAGTGAATGGATTGAGGGGGCGGTAGGCTACACCTTC

j_call: TRBJ2-1
clone_size: NA
d_call: TRBD2
v_call: TRBV3-1
cdr3_aa: CASSQDLRLAGGRNEQFF
cdr3_nt: TGTGCCAGCAGCCAAGATCTTAGGCTAGCGGGAGGTAGGAATGAGCAGTTCTTC

j_call: TRBJ2-3
clone_size: NA
d_call: NA
v_call: TRBV5-6
cdr3_aa: CASSWTSTDTQYF
cdr3_nt: TGTGCCAGCAGCTGGACTAGCACAGATACGCAGTATTTT